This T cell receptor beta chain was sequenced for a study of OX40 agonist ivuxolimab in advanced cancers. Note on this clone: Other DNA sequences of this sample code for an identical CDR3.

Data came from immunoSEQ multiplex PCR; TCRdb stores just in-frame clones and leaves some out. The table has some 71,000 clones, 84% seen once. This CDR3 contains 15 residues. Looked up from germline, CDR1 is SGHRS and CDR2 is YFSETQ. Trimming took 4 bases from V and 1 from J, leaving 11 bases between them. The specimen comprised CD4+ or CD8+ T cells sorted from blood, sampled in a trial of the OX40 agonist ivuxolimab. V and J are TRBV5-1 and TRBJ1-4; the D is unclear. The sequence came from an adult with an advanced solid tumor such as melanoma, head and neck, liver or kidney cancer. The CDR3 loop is CASSQGRGTNEKLFF. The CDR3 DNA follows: TGCGCCAGCAGCCAAGGCCGGGGAACTAATGAAAAACTGTTTTTT.